Reported below is one T cell receptor beta chain. Its antigen is not known. The assay was immunoSEQ multiplex PCR, and TCRdb's table has in-frame clones only and misses some. The sample contains 95,000 to 100,000 clones, approximately 87% of which appear only once. This entry comes from a study of T cell responses to AZD1222 COVID-19 vaccine. Overall study findings and caveats: Reportedly, close to half of spike-specific TCRs are directed against unmutated variant regions. Clonal diversity was possibly underestimated, and the donors were mostly white British, with more females. The peak T cell response came first, and repertoires were sampled only after it.

Germline-derived CDR1 and CDR2 are LGHDT and YNNKEL (reference sequence). V lost 1 base and J lost 9, with 15 bases in between. The CDR3 is made up of 14 amino acids. The chain uses TRBV3-1 (or the pseudogene TRBV3-2) and TRBJ2-5; D is uncertain. This specimen was peripheral blood, taken 28 days after the second AZD1222 dose. The clonotype originates from an adult who received the AZD1222 COVID-19 vaccine. The CDR3 spells CASSQGISPGAQYF. CDR3 nucleotide sequence: TGTGCCAGCAGCCAAGGGATCTCCCCTGGGGCCCAGTACTTC.